This T cell receptor beta chain was sequenced during a study of prognosis after radiotherapy for stage I lung cancer. Study-wide background: Whereas roughly 11 patients had adenocarcinoma, squamous cell carcinoma was the tumor in several. Whole-study results and caveats: TRBV and TRBJ gene usage reportedly differed between patients with and without metastases. After stereotactic body radiation therapy, median unique TCR clones were 6,861, down from some 10,000.

Many counts were recorded for this clonotype. Its matching antigen is unknown. All patients showed node-negative disease on CT and PET/CT and lacked prior chemotherapy, radiotherapy or other malignancies. TCR beta CDR3 amplification from genomic DNA was performed by two-round multiplex PCR. It was primers specific to each TRBV and TRBJ gene that first-round PCR used. TCRdb fed the multiplex PCR reads into MiXCR, producing one record per CDR3 protein. The sample has some 17,000 distinct CDR3 sequences, roughly 45% seen once. In germline, CDR1 is MGHRA, CDR2 YSYEKL. CDR3 size: 16 residues. Trimming took 0 bases from V and 8 from J, leaving 17 bases between them.

Sequences were derived from PBMCs, sampled before or after stereotactic body radiation therapy (not recorded which). The rearrangement uses TRBV4-1 and TRBJ2-1, with D possibly TRBD2 on 6 matching bases. The receptor comes from a donor at least 50 years old with non-small cell lung cancer. The CDR3 nucleotides are TGCGCCAGCAGCCAAGATGAGGCGGACCCGGGGGATGAGCAGTTCTTC. Protein product: CASSQDEADPGDEQFF.